This is a list of T cell receptor beta chains from one sample in a study of T cell responses to AZD1222 COVID-19 vaccine. Repertoires were generated with immunoSEQ multiplex PCR, while TCRdb's copy carries only in-frame clones and drops some. The data show about 110,000 clones, around 86% seen once. Sequenced material: peripheral blood, taken on day 0 of AZD1222 vaccination. These receptors all come from an adult in good health. CDR3s include the opening cysteine and the closing phenylalanine or tryptophan. Fields, in order: D gene, V gene, clone size, J gene, CDR3 protein, CDR3 DNA. The D gene is left open where the match is weak. A row's size may be missing; if present it is once, few, many or a size class.

>TRBD2|TRBV19|once|TRBJ2-1
CASSIAGLRDNEQFF
TGTGCCAGTAGTATAGCGGGACTACGCGACAATGAGCAGTTCTTC
>NA|TRBV3-1/TRBV3-2|NA|TRBJ2-7
CASSQEGPRGRDWGPYEQYF
TGTGCCAGCAGCCAAGAAGGCCCAAGAGGGCGGGACTGGGGACCCTACGAGCAGTACTTC
>NA|TRBV7-9|NA|TRBJ1-3
CASSLAAGATIYF
TGTGCCAGCAGCTTAGCAGCAGGCGCCACCATATATTTT
>NA|TRBV19|NA|TRBJ2-5
CASSIPPGSSLQETQYF
TGTGCCAGTAGTATACCCCCAGGCAGTTCTCTCCAAGAGACCCAGTACTTC
>NA|TRBV12-3/TRBV12-4|NA|TRBJ1-2
CASSFPINYGYTF
TGTGCCAGCAGTTTCCCTATTAACTATGGCTACACCTTC
>TRBD1|TRBV5-1|NA|TRBJ2-3
CASSTTGGSTDTQYF
TGCGCCAGCAGCACGACAGGGGGGAGCACAGATACGCAGTATTTT
>TRBD2|TRBV6-5|NA|TRBJ2-2
CASQREYTGELFF
TGTGCCAGTCAGCGGGAGTACACCGGGGAGCTGTTTTTT
>NA|TRBV9|NA|TRBJ1-2
CASSVDGNNYGYTF
TGTGCCAGCAGCGTAGACGGTAACAACTATGGCTACACCTTC
>TRBD1|TRBV6-1|NA|TRBJ1-5
CASSDQTGLSNQPQHF
TGTGCCAGCAGTGACCAGACAGGGCTGAGCAATCAGCCCCAGCATTTT
>TRBD2|TRBV3-1/TRBV3-2|NA|TRBJ2-5
CASSQMGSGGAVTQYF
TGTGCCAGCAGCCAAATGGGGAGCGGGGGGGCGGTGACCCAGTACTTC
>TRBD2|TRBV19|NA|TRBJ2-1
CASSLAGSYNEQFF
TGTGCCAGTAGCCTAGCGGGCTCCTACAATGAGCAGTTCTTC
>NA|TRBV5-6|NA|TRBJ1-4
CASTGNGGGPNEKLFF
TGTGCCAGCACCGGGAACGGGGGGGGCCCTAATGAAAAACTGTTTTTT
>NA|TRBV29-1|NA|TRBJ1-1
CSGRVGLTEAFF
TGCAGCGGGCGAGTCGGGTTAACTGAAGCTTTCTTT
>NA|TRBV19|NA|TRBJ1-1
CASNQGTEAFF
TGTGCCAGTAATCAGGGCACTGAAGCTTTCTTT
>NA|TRBV19|NA|TRBJ2-6
CASSIAGAGANVLTF
TGTGCCAGTAGTATAGCCGGAGCTGGGGCCAACGTCCTGACTTTC
>NA|TRBV6-5|NA|TRBJ2-3
CASSYIRDTDTQYF
TGTGCCAGCAGTTATATCAGGGACACAGATACGCAGTATTTT
>TRBD1|TRBV11-2|few|TRBJ1-6
CASSPGQPNSPLHF
TGTGCCAGCAGCCCGGGACAGCCTAATTCACCCCTCCACTTT
>NA|TRBV5-1|NA|TRBJ2-2
CASSFPAPEGELFF
TGCGCCAGCAGCTTCCCGGCCCCGGAGGGGGAGCTGTTTTTT
>NA|TRBV19|NA|TRBJ2-1
CASSSGTTYNEQFF
TGTGCCAGTAGTTCCGGGACAACCTACAATGAGCAGTTCTTC
>NA|TRBV18|NA|TRBJ2-7
CASSVATGDKMRTYEQYF
TGTGCCAGCTCAGTCGCGACAGGAGATAAAATGAGGACCTACGAGCAGTACTTC
>NA|TRBV6-5|NA|TRBJ1-1
CAAAGWAEAFF
TGTGCCGCCGCCGGGTGGGCTGAAGCTTTCTTT
>NA|TRBV27|few|TRBJ2-1
CASSLADEQFF
TGTGCCAGCAGTTTAGCCGATGAGCAGTTCTTC
>NA|TRBV10-1|NA|TRBJ2-5
CASSDRTTQETQYF
TGCGCCAGCAGTGACCGCACAACACAAGAGACCCAGTACTTC
>NA|TRBV18|NA|TRBJ1-2
CASSPDRWADGYTF
TGTGCCAGCTCACCAGACAGGTGGGCAGATGGCTACACCTTC
>NA|TRBV27|NA|TRBJ2-7
CASSSSVNNLREQYF
TGTGCCAGCAGTTCTAGCGTGAACAACCTACGGGAGCAGTACTTC
>TRBD2|TRBV28|NA|TRBJ2-7
CASRLAGGSYEQYF
TGTGCCAGCAGACTAGCGGGAGGTAGCTACGAGCAGTACTTC
>TRBD1|TRBV19|NA|TRBJ1-6
CASKAGDRDNSPLHF
TGTGCCAGTAAAGCGGGGGACAGGGACAATTCACCCCTCCACTTT
>NA|TRBV5-4|NA|TRBJ2-3
CAEGASGYTDTQYF
TGTGCCGAGGGGGCTAGCGGCTACACAGATACGCAGTATTTT
>NA|TRBV4-2|few|TRBJ2-7
CASSQGSGGGRAYEQYF
TGTGCCAGCAGCCAAGGTTCCGGGGGCGGGAGAGCTTACGAGCAGTACTTC
>TRBD1|TRBV15|NA|TRBJ1-2
CATSLGRGKESHF
TGTGCCACCAGCTTAGGCAGGGGGAAGGAAAGCCACTTC
>NA|TRBV10-3|NA|TRBJ2-5
CAISESAGPRGETQYF
TGTGCCATCAGTGAGTCGGCCGGGCCGAGGGGAGAGACCCAGTACTTC
>TRBD2|TRBV5-1|NA|TRBJ2-1
CASSLSGGAGEQFF
TGCGCCAGCAGCCTTAGCGGGGGGGCCGGGGAGCAGTTCTTC
>TRBD2|TRBV11-2|NA|TRBJ2-1
CASSELAGLNNEQFF
TGTGCCAGCAGCGAACTAGCGGGGCTAAACAATGAGCAGTTCTTC
>NA|TRBV19|few|TRBJ2-3
CASSIESRAYTDTQYF
TGTGCCAGTAGTATTGAATCTAGAGCCTACACAGATACGCAGTATTTT
>NA|TRBV27|NA|TRBJ2-3
CASRPRGKGTDTQYF
TGTGCCAGCAGGCCGAGGGGGAAAGGCACAGATACGCAGTATTTT
>NA|TRBV7-9|few|TRBJ1-6
CASSFGDLQNSPLHF
TGTGCCAGCAGCTTTGGGGACTTACAGAATTCACCCCTCCACTTT
>NA|TRBV6-5|NA|TRBJ1-1
CASSYTLQGGGTEAFF
TGTGCCAGCAGTTACACCCTACAGGGAGGAGGCACTGAAGCTTTCTTT
>NA|TRBV5-6|NA|TRBJ1-4
CASSRSNEKLFF
TGTGCCAGCAGCCGATCTAATGAAAAACTGTTTTTT
>NA|TRBV15|NA|TRBJ2-3
CATSRDNRGDTQYF
TGTGCCACCAGCAGAGATAACCGAGGAGATACGCAGTATTTT
>TRBD2|TRBV27|NA|TRBJ2-5
CASSSPRTSGKETQYF
TGTGCCAGCAGTTCCCCTCGGACTAGCGGGAAGGAGACCCAGTACTTC
>TRBD1|TRBV7-8|once|TRBJ1-2
CASSPNLRDRATGSYGYTF
TGTGCCAGCAGCCCTAATCTCCGGGACAGGGCCACGGGGAGCTATGGCTACACCTTC
>TRBD1|TRBV28|NA|TRBJ2-3
CASSYPSTGGDVDTQYF
TGTGCCAGCAGTTATCCTTCGACAGGGGGGGACGTGGATACGCAGTATTTT
>NA|TRBV5-8|once|TRBJ2-2
CASRGRLNTGELFF
TGTGCCAGCCGGGGCAGGTTGAACACCGGGGAGCTGTTTTTT
>NA|TRBV3-1/TRBV3-2|NA|TRBJ2-2
CASSRRGREAGELFF
TGTGCCAGCAGCCGGAGGGGCAGGGAGGCCGGGGAGCTGTTTTTT
>TRBD1|TRBV28|NA|TRBJ1-2
CASRLTGGTNGYTF
TGTGCCAGCAGACTGACAGGGGGAACCAATGGCTACACCTTC
>TRBD2|TRBV30|NA|TRBJ2-1
CAWNRLAGGGEQFF
TGTGCCTGGAACAGATTAGCGGGGGGCGGGGAGCAGTTCTTC
>NA|TRBV4-3|NA|TRBJ2-3
CASSQDNGYPGYF
TGCGCCAGCAGCCAAGATAACGGCTACCCAGGGTATTTT
>NA|TRBV3-1/TRBV3-2|few|TRBJ2-7
CASSQALSYEQYF
TGTGCCAGCAGCCAAGCCCTATCCTACGAGCAGTACTTC
>TRBD1|TRBV6-6|NA|TRBJ1-2
CASSYPTGTTYGYTF
TGTGCCAGCAGTTACCCGACAGGGACTACCTATGGCTACACCTTC
>NA|TRBV19|few|TRBJ1-1
CASSMYSRPERGTEAFF
TGTGCCAGTAGTATGTATTCACGACCCGAGAGGGGCACTGAAGCTTTCTTT
>NA|TRBV5-6|NA|TRBJ1-2
CASSLGRVGILRGYTF
TGTGCCAGCAGCTTGGGGAGGGTAGGGATCCTCCGTGGCTACACCTTC
>NA|TRBV10-2|NA|TRBJ2-3
CASRAGEGTDTQYF
TGCGCCAGCAGGGCAGGGGAGGGGACAGATACGCAGTATTTT
>NA|TRBV13|once|TRBJ2-3
CASSPWGTSTDTQYF
TGTGCCAGCAGCCCCTGGGGTACTAGCACAGATACGCAGTATTTT
>NA|TRBV6-5|few|TRBJ1-6
CASSYSTVGSPLHF
TGTGCCAGCAGTTACTCGACAGTGGGTTCACCCCTCCACTTT
>NA|TRBV19|NA|TRBJ1-2
CASSIGRPGAGYTF
TGTGCCAGTAGTATAGGCCGACCGGGAGCGGGCTACACCTTC
>TRBD2|TRBV9|NA|TRBJ2-2
CASSVLAGGGTGELFF
TGTGCCAGCAGCGTGCTAGCGGGGGGAGGAACCGGGGAGCTGTTTTTT
>NA|TRBV19|NA|TRBJ2-2
CASSRRGENTGELFF
TGTGCCAGTAGTCGCAGGGGGGAAAACACCGGGGAGCTGTTTTTT
>TRBD1|TRBV11-2|NA|TRBJ1-5
CASSLQGANQHF
TGTGCCAGCAGCCTACAGGGGGCTAACCAGCATTTT
>NA|TRBV3-1/TRBV3-2|NA|TRBJ1-2
CASSTGRRGCTF
TGTGCCAGCAGCACCGGACGGCGAGGTTGCACCTTC
>NA|TRBV30|NA|TRBJ1-3
CAHKQRNSGNTIYF
TGTGCCCACAAGCAGAGGAACTCTGGAAACACCATATATTTT